This T cell receptor beta chain was found in a study of cytomegalovirus exposure and HLA in healthy donors (dated by TCRdb to the late 2010s). Study-wide context: According to an earlier analysis of several hundred of the donors, some 180 million T cells yielded approximately 120 million unique TCR beta sequences and around 280 Gb of sequence data. Approximately 300 gigabases of sequencing data and some 85 million unique TCR sequences were included in an early release covering several hundred HLA-typed donors. Of the approximately 400 genotyped donors, 75% to 85% were placed in the genetic ancestry cluster associated with self-reported Caucasian donors. The aim of the study was to test whether cataloging public T cell receptors could identify signatures of past pathogen exposure. The study used immunosequencing to profile the T cell repertoires of around 600 subjects and linked those repertoires to cytomegalovirus serostatus. Along with the approximately 700-subject first cohort, a separate validation cohort of over a hundred different subjects was used. The study combined high-throughput TCR immunosequencing, statistical association of individual TCRs with disease status, and machine learning to predict cytomegalovirus infection status. In a later analysis, previously published TCR beta repertoires from roughly 710 donors were re-analyzed and high-resolution HLA genotyping was added so that TCR occurrence patterns could be studied. Rather than drawing on any new phenotypic data, the later analysis identified candidate immune exposures from TCR beta sequences and the way those sequences occurred across donors. In an earlier analysis of 587 of the donors, high-throughput TCR beta sequencing was used to judge whether each TCR beta V gene segment behaved as functional or pseudogenic. Donor age, sex, ethnicity and CMV serostatus were collected together with the repertoire data. Genome-wide SNP genotypes for about 65% of the 666 donors were used in a later genetic analysis, which treated that subset as a discovery cohort. Every discovery cohort repertoire had been produced on one sequencing platform. HLA typing included class I and class II loci at four-digit resolution. The number of typed donors differed by locus: roughly 629-640 for A, B, C, DRB1 and DQB1; approximately 520 for DQA1; some 610 for DPA1; and some 470 for DPB1. Several DR-DQ haplotypes were treated as single units for association and clustering because of strong linkage in the cohort. Among several hundred genotyped donors of the cohort, an average of around 250,000 unique TCR beta nucleotide sequences was sequenced per donor, of which about 18% were non-productive.

The cohort was made up of roughly 670 healthy bone marrow donors. At the time of sampling, all cohort members were nominally healthy, though unrecorded immune exposures were likely present. The donor tested CMV seronegative, placing the donor among the 350 or so seronegative members of the cohort. A peripheral blood sample was provided by each donor, and peripheral blood mononuclear cells were used for TCR beta sequencing. The Qiagen DNeasy Blood Extraction Kit was used to extract genomic DNA from the blood cell samples. With regard to this clone: No antigen is known for it. No much larger clone is present one base from it, and per-base qualities are unavailable.

Results the study describes overall, beyond this receptor: In a later analysis, HLA-associated TCR beta chains showed more clonal expansion and lower generation probabilities than non-associated chains that were equally common. Seventeen rarely observed V segments, including chromosome 9 orphons, were excluded from the earlier analysis of almost 600 of the donors because counts were too low. Most TCR sequences were observed very rarely across donors, whereas some public TCRs were present in many individuals. Because HLA typing was missing for some donors at each locus, association tests included only the typed subset. Correlated functional status among segregating V segments might be attributable to linkage disequilibrium, but an unknown experimental factor could not be ruled out. Compared with the roughly 700-donor mean, donors in an Asian-associated ancestry cluster had fewer N-insertions in productive TCRs, according to a later genetic analysis. A later analysis found that most CMV-associated TCR beta chains appeared HLA-restricted, with HLA associations seemingly driven largely by CMV exposure. At a false discovery rate of 0.05, a later analysis linked some 18,000 TCR beta sequences to specific HLA alleles. The only immune exposure information available for the cohort was CMV serostatus. When HLA alleles, especially DR and DQ, strongly co-occurred, attributing TCR associations to individual alleles was difficult. The sequencing pipeline was judged likely to have produced a cluster of highly shared sequence variants as a technical artifact. In an earlier analysis of over 550 of the donors, most TCR beta V segments were observed in productive rearrangements about 87% or about 30% of the time, broadly matching IMGT annotations. Cytomegalovirus status was reported to be diagnosed by the classifier with high specificity and sensitivity in both the original and validation cohorts. A further reported finding was that TCR beta sequences accurately predicted the HLA-A and HLA-B alleles for most subjects in the first cohort. In a later analysis, the rate of TCR association differed among HLA loci, with DRB1 alleles having the most associated TCRs and HLA-C alleles having the fewest. In this cohort, only TCR beta chains were sequenced, and detectable features were limited by the absence of alpha or paired-chain data. In vitro tests confirmed that a few of the cytomegalovirus-associated TCR beta chains recognize cytomegalovirus antigens. The presence/absence analyses assumed that sequencing depth was roughly uniform across donors, and that assumption may not be true. In a later analysis, several top co-occurrence clusters were reported to appear linked to parvovirus B19, influenza, CMV and Epstein-Barr virus. The study listed 150 to 200 TCR beta chains as associated with cytomegalovirus. According to the authors, the approach could potentially be generalized to other disease states and immunological phenotypes. In a later genetic analysis, a missense DCLRE1C variant was associated with V-gene and J-gene trimming of TCR beta chains, and the association was replicated in an independent cohort.

The library was built by means of the immunoSEQ multiplex PCR assay. For the multiplex PCR, a mixture combining 60 forward primers for TCR Vbeta segments and 13 reverse primers for TCR Jbeta segments was used. A multiplex PCR assay on genomic DNA amplified the CDR3 region of rearranged TCR beta genes. The amplified TCR beta libraries were sequenced on the Illumina HiSeq System as 87-base-pair reads. In the authors' own workflow: A later analysis tallied 75 million to 95 million unique TCR beta chains across the 666 repertoires, and some 12 million of those chains were shared by two or more donors. To remove PCR and sequencing errors, raw reads were error-corrected and collapsed into unique sequences using a nearest-neighbor algorithm that merged closely related sequences. Alignment of CDR3 sequences to IMGT reference sequences was used to assign V, D and J gene segments. For a sequence to be retained, a match of at least six nucleotides to both a V gene segment and a J gene segment was required. A rearrangement counted as productive if the CDR3 had no stop codons and remained in frame with V and J, and every other rearrangement counted as non-productive. Following IMGT convention, CDR3 was defined as the stretch from the second conserved V-encoded cysteine up to the conserved J-encoded phenylalanine. Sequences without an unambiguous match to a single V gene segment were excluded from the earlier analysis of over 500 of the donors. An earlier analysis of almost 600 of the donors classified V segments as functional when productive rearrangements were above 56.7% and as segregating when the standard deviation between donors was above 5%. A statistical classification framework was built to diagnose cytomegalovirus status from the catalog of TCR beta chain sequences. In a later analysis, TCR nucleotide sequences were compared against IMGT/GENE-DB human TR gene sequences so that V and J genes could be assigned. A later analysis assigned CDR3 sequences and most-parsimonious VDJ recombination scenarios with the TCRdist pipeline. In a later analysis, each TCR beta chain was defined by its CDR3 amino acid sequence together with its V-gene family, and reads lacking a unique V-gene family were excluded. As a way to deal with suspected cross-contamination and a sequencing artifact, a later analysis dropped approximately 590 nucleotide sequences that were highly shared and had low generation probability. In a later analysis, a clonal expansion index was calculated for each public chain from normalized within-repertoire ranks of inferred template counts. In a later analysis, generation probabilities were computed with a VDJ recombination model fitted to out-of-frame rearrangements, and the resulting probabilities were checked against IGoR. In a later analysis, hypergeometric tests were used to score TCR-TCR, TCR-HLA and TCR-CMV co-occurrence, with a repertoire-size bias correction applied to TCR pairs. False discovery rates were estimated in a later analysis by permuting HLA or CMV assignments 20 times. In a later analysis, co-occurring TCRs were grouped with DBSCAN, and TCRdist sequence similarity was added when clustering was performed within HLA-allele-positive subsets. Repertoires with fewer than 30,000 or more than 120,000 public chains were left out of co-occurrence clustering, as were four to six repertoires with anomalous nucleotide sharing. TCRdb stores this immuneACCESS table with in-frame sequences only. Part of the clones is absent; in the studies checked, under half of the shortfall reflects unresolved V genes, and no reason is known for the rest. V and J calls plus clone size are reproduced from that table; the DNA served to infer D and trimming. This sample lists around 110,000 clones; 70% to 85% were detected once. Of the sample, approximately 4.5% falls within the top ten clones.

Input material: PBMCs. This TCR came from a male donor in good health and CMV-seronegative.

The CDR3: CASSRGALGDEQFF. The DNA sequence is given as TGTGCCAGCAGCCGCGGGGCTCTTGGGGATGAGCAGTTCTTC. Recombination linked TRBV27 to TRBJ2-1; TRBD2 is perhaps the D gene, given 6 matching bases. The CDR3 runs 14 amino acids, cysteine and phenylalanine included. This entry keeps only the CDR3 DNA: 42 bases, framed from base 1. V is pared back by 6 bases and J by 8 bases, with 17 bases lying between the germline termini. Sequences MNHEY (CDR1) and SMNVEV (CDR2) are obtained from the germline V gene (reference sequence).